This entry is about one TCR beta chain. Its specificity is not known. The record originates from a study of OX40 agonist ivuxolimab in advanced cancers. Overall study context: Patients were roughly 81% male with ages roughly 23 to 90, mean roughly 55. Broader study findings: CD8+ T cells averaged more expanded clones than CD4+. Antigen targets of the expanded peripheral T cells went undetermined.

This CDR3 is 13 amino acids long. V was pared by 8 bases and J by 3 bases, with 11 bases between. Germline V gene sequence: CDR1 MNHNS, CDR2 SASEGT. TCRdb keeps only in-frame clones here, not all; method: immunoSEQ multiplex PCR. The sample has tens of thousands of clones, 88% seen once. The source is an adult with an advanced solid tumor such as melanoma, head and neck, liver or kidney cancer. This specimen consisted of CD4+ or CD8+ T cells sorted from blood, obtained in a trial of the OX40 agonist ivuxolimab. The chain joins TRBV6-1 to TRBJ1-5; perhaps TRBD1 as D (5 bases). The CDR3 protein is CASGWGYNQPQHF. For the CDR3, the DNA is TGTGCCAGCGGTTGGGGGTACAATCAGCCCCAGCATTTT.